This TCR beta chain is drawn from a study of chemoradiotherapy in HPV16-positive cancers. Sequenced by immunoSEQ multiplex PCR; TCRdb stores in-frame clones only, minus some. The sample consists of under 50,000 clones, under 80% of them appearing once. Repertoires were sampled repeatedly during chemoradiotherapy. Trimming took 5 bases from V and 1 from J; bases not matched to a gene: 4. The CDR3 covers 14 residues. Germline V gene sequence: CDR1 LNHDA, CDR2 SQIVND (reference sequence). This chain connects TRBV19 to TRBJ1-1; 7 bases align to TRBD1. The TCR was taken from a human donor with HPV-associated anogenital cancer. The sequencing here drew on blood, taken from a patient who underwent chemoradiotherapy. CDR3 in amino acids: CASSSRQGNTEAFF. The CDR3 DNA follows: TGTGCCAGTAGTTCGAGACAGGGGAACACTGAAGCTTTCTTT.